These 3 T cell receptor beta chains were all obtained from the same sample, sequenced in a study of blood T cell repertoires in COVID-19 (dated by TCRdb to the early 2020s). Receptor libraries were prepared by the immunoSEQ multiplex PCR assay. Here the immuneACCESS table is served through TCRdb, limited to in-frame sequences with V and J called. Missing clones are a known gap in these copies; in checked studies unresolved V genes cover under half, and the rest lacks a known reason. Present in this sample are tens of thousands of clones, 90% to 95% of which were seen just once. 3% to 3.5% of the sample goes to the ten largest clones. The specimen sequenced was peripheral blood. The receptors were gathered from a human donor in a cohort sampled during active COVID-19.

The rearrangement uses TRBV7-9 and TRBJ1-1; D gene unclear. The V end lost 5 bases, the J end lost 5 bases, and 9 bases lay between the germline ends. This CDR3 comprises 12 residues. Germline V gene lookup returns CDR1 SEHNR and CDR2 FQNEAQ (reference sequence). CDR3 in DNA: TGTGCCAGCAGCCATTCGGGGACTGAAGCTTTCTTT. Amino acids: CASSHSGTEAFF.

The V and J genes are TRBV5-1 and TRBJ2-3; 7 bases match TRBD1. Germline values: CDR1 SGHRS, CDR2 YFSETQ. The CDR3 sequence is 15 residues long. The ends lost 4 bases at V and 2 bases at J; junction bases unmatched: 7. CDR3 sequence reads: CASSTTGQNTDTQYF. The CDR3 DNA sequence: TGCGCCAGCAGCACTACGGGACAGAACACAGATACGCAGTATTTT.

This clone was counted a single time. The V gene is TRBV28, the J gene TRBJ2-3, with a possible D match to TRBD1 (5 bases). CDR1 and CDR2 (germline): MDHEN, SYDVKM. This CDR3 comprises 16 residues. V was cut by 5 bases and J by 1 base, with 16 bases left in between. This chain's CDR3 is CASSPAGLGGTDTQYF. The CDR3 region has the DNA TGTGCCAGCAGTCCCGCCGGGCTAGGGGGCACAGATACGCAGTATTTT.